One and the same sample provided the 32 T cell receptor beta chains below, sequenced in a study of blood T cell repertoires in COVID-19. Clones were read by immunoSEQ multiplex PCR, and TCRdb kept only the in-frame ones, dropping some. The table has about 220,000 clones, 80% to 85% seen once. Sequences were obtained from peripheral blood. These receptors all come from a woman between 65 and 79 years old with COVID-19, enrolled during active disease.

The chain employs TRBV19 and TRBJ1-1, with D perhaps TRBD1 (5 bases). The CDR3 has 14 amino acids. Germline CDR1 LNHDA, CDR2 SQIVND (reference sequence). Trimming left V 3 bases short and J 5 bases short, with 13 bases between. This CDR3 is CASSINGAGTEAFF. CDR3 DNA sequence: TGTGCCAGTAGTATCAATGGGGCAGGAACTGAAGCTTTCTTT. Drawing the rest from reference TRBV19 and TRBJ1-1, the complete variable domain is DGGITQSPKYLFRKEGQNVTLSCEQNLNHDAMYWYRQDPGQGLRLIYYSQIVNDFQKGDIAEGYSVSREKKESFPLTVTSAQKNPTAFYLCASSINGAGTEAFFGQGTRLTVV.

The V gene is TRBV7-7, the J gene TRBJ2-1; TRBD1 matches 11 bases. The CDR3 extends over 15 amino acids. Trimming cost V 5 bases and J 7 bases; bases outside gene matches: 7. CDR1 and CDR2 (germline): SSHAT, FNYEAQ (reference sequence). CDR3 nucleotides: TGTGCCAGCAGCGCGGGGACAGGGGGGACGAATGAGCAGTTCTTC. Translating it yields CASSAGTGGTNEQFF.

Here the CDR3 DNA reads TGTGCCAGCAGCACCGGGACAGTCTATGGCTACACCTTC. It yields the protein CASSTGTVYGYTF. The chain uses TRBV5-6 and TRBJ1-2; 7 nucleotides align to TRBD1. The V gene's germline CDR1 is SGHDT and CDR2 YYEEEE. With 4 bases clipped from V and 4 bases from J, the junction kept 4 bases outside the gene matches. This CDR3 spans 13 amino acids.

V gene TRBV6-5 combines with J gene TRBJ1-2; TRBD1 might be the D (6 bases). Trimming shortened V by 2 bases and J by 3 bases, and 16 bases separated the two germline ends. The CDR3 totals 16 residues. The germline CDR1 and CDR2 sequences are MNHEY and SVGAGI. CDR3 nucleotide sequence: TGTGCCAGCAGTTACACCTCAGGGGCGGGAGACTATGGCTACACCTTC. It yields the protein CASSYTSGAGDYGYTF.

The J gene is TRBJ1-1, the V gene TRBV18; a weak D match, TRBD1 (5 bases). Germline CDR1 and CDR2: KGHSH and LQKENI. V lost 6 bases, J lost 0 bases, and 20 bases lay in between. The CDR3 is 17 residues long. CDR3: CASSFFSWGEMNTEAFF. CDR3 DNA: TGTGCCAGCTCCTTCTTTTCTTGGGGGGAAATGAACACTGAAGCTTTCTTT.

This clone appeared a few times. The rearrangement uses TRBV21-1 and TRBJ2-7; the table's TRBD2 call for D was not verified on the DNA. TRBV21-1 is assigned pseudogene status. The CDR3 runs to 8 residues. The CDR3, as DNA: TGTGCCAGCCCGAGGTCATACTTC. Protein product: CASPRSYF.

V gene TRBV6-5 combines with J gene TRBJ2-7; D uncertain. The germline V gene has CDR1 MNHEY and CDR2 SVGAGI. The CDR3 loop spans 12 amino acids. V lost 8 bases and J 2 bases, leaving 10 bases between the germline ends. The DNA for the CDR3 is TGTGCCAGCCAACAGAATCCCTACGAGCAGTACTTC. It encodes CASQQNPYEQYF.

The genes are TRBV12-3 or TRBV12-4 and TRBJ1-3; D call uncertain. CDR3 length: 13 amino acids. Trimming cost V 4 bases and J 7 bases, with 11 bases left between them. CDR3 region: CASSSTNRNTIYF. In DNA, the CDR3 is TGTGCCAGCAGTTCGACAAACCGCAACACCATATATTTT.

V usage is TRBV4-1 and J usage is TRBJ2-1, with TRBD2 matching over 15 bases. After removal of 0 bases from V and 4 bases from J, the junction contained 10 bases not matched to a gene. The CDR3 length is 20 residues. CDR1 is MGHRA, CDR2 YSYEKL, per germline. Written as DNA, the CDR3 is TGCGCCAGCAGCCAAGAGGGGACTAGCGGGAGGACAACTCCATACAATGAGCAGTTCTTC. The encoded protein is CASSQEGTSGRTTPYNEQFF.

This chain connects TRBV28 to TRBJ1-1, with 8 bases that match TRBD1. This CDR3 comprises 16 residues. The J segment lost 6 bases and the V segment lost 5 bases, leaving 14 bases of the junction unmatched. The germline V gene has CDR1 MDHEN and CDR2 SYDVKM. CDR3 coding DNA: TGTGCCAGCAGTCTCCCGACTGGACAGGGTAGGTCTGAAGCTTTCTTT. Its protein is CASSLPTGQGRSEAFF.

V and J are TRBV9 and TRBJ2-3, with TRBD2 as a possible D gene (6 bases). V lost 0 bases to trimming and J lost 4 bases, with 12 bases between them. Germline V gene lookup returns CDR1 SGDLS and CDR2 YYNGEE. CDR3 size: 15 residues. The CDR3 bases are TGTGCCAGCAGCGTAGACGGGGGTGGCGCAGATACGCAGTATTTT. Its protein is CASSVDGGGADTQYF.

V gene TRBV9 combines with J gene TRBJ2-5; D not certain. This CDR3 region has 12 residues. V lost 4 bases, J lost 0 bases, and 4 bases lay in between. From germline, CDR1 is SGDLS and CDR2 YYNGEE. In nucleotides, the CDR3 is TGTGCCAGCAGCCCTCACCAAGAGACCCAGTACTTC. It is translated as CASSPHQETQYF.

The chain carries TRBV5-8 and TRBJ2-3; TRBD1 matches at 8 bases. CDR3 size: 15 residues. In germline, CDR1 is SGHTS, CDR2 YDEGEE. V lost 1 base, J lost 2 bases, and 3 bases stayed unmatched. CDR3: CASSLRQGSTDTQYF. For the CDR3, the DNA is TGTGCCAGCAGCTTGAGACAGGGGTCCACAGATACGCAGTATTTT.

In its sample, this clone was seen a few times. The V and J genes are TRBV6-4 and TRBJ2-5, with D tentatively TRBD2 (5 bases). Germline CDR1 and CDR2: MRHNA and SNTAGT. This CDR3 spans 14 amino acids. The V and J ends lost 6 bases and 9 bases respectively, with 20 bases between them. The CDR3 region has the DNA TGTGCCAGCAGACCGACTAAGCTAGAGACCGCCCAGTACTTC. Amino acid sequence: CASRPTKLETAQYF.

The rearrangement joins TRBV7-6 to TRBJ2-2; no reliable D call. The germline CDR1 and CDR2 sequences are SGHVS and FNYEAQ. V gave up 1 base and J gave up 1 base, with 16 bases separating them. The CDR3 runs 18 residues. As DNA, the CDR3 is TGTGCCAGCAGCTTAGTTACGCTGGGCAGAGTGAACACCGGGGAGCTGTTTTTT. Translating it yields CASSLVTLGRVNTGELFF.

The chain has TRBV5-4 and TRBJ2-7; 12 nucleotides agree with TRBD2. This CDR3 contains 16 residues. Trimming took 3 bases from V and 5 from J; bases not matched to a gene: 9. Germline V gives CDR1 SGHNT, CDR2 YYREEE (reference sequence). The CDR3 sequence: CASSYGGTSGLDEQYF. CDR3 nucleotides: TGTGCCAGCAGCTACGGCGGGACTAGCGGGCTGGACGAGCAGTACTTC.

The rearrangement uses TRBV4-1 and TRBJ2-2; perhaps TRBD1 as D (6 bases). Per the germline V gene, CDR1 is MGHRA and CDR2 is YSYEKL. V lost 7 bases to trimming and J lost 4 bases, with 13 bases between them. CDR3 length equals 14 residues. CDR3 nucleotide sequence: TGCGCCAGCACTAGGACAGAAATCACCGGGGAGCTGTTTTTT. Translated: CASTRTEITGELFF.

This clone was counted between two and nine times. The CDR3 spells CASRRQGARFLSYEQYF. CDR3 nucleotides: TGTGCCAGCAGAAGACAGGGGGCGCGTTTCCTGTCCTACGAGCAGTACTTC. This chain uses TRBV28 with TRBJ2-7; 10 bases map to TRBD1. V dropped 6 bases and J dropped 1; count of bases not matched to a gene: 12. The CDR3 spans 17 residues. Germline V gene sequence: CDR1 MDHEN, CDR2 SYDVKM. The whole variable domain, remainder taken from reference TRBV28 and TRBJ2-7, is DVKVTQSSRYLVKRTGEKVFLECVQDMDHENMFWYRQDPGLGLRLIYFSYDVKMKEKGDIPEGYSVSREKKERFSLILESASTNQTSMYLCASRRQGARFLSYEQYFGPGTRLTVT.

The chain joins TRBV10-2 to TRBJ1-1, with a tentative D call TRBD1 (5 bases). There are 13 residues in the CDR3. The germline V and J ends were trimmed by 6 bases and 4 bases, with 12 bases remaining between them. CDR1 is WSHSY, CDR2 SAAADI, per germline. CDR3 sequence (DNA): TGCGCCAGCAGAAACAGCCAGGGCACTGAAGCTTTCTTT. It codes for CASRNSQGTEAFF.

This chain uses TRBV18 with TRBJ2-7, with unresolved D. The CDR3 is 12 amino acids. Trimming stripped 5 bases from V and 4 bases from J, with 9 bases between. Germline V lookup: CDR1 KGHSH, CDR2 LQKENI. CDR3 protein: CASSSGLYEQYF. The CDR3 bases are TGTGCCAGCTCATCCGGGTTGTACGAGCAGTACTTC.

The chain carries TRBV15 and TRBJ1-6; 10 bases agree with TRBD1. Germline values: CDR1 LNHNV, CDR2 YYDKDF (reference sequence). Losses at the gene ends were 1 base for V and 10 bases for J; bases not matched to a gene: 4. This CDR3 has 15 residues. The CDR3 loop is CATSRVGQGGSPLHF. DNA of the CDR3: TGTGCCACCAGCAGAGTAGGACAGGGGGGATCACCCCTCCACTTT.

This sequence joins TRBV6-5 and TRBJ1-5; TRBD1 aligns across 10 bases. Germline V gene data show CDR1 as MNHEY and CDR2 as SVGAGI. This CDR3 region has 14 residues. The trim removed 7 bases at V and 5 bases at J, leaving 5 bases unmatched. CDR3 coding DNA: TGTGCCAGCAACAATGGACAGGGGGATCAGCCCCAGCATTTT. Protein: CASNNGQGDQPQHF.

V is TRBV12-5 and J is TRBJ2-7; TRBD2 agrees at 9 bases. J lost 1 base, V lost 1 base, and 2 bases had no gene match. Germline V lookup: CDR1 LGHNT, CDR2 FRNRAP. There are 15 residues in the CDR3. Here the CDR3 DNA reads TGTGCTAGTGGTTTGGGGGCGGGAGGGTCCTACGAGCAGTACTTC. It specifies CASGLGAGGSYEQYF. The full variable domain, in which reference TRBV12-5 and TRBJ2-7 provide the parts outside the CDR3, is DARVTQTPRHKVTEMGQEVTMRCQPILGHNTVFWYRQTMMQGLELLAYFRNRAPLDDSGMPKDRFSAEMPDATLATLKIQPSEPRDSAVYFCASGLGAGGSYEQYFGPGTRLTVT.

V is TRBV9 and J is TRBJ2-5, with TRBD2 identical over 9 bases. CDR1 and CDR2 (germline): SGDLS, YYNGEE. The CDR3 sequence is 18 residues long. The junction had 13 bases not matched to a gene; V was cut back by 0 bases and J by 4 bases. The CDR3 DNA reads TGTGCCAGCAGCGTAGGGGCTAGCGGGACCTCCCTTGGAGAGACCCAGTACTTC. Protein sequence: CASSVGASGTSLGETQYF. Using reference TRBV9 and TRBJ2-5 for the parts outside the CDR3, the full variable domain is DSGVTQTPKHLITATGQRVTLRCSPRSGDLSVYWYQQSLDQGLQFLIQYYNGEERAKGNILERFSAQQFPDLHSELNLSSLELGDSALYFCASSVGASGTSLGETQYFGPGTRLLVL.

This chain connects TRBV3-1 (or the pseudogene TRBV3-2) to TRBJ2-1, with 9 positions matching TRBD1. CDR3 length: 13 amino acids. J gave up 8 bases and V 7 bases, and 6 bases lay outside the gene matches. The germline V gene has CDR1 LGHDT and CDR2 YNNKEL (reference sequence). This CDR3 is CASMENRGHEQFF. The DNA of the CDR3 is TGTGCCAGCATGGAGAACAGGGGGCATGAGCAGTTCTTC.

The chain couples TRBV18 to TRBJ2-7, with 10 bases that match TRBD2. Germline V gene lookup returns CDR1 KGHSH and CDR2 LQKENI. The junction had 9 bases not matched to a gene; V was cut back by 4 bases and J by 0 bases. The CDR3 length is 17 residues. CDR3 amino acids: CASSLVGGLASSYEQYF. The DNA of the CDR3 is TGTGCCAGCTCACTAGTAGGGGGACTAGCGAGCTCCTACGAGCAGTACTTC.

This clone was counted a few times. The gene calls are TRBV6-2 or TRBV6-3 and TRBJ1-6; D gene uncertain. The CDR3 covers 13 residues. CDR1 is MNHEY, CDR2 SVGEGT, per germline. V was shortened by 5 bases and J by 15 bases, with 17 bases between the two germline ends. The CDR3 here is CASSDPGAILLHF. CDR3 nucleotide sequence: TGTGCCAGCAGTGATCCGGGAGCCATCCTCCTCCACTTT.

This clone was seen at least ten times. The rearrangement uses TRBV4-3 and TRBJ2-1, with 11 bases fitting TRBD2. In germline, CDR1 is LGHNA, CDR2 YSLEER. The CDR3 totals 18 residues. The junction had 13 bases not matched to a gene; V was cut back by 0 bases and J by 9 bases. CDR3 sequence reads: CASSQEVTSGSWASEQFF. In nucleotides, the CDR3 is TGCGCCAGCAGCCAAGAAGTCACTAGCGGGAGTTGGGCGAGTGAGCAGTTCTTC.

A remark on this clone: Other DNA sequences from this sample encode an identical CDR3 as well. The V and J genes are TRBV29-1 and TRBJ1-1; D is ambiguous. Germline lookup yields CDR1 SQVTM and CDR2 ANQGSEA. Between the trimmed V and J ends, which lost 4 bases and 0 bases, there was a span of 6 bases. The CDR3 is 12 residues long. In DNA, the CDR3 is TGCAGCGTTGGGAGCCTGAACACTGAAGCTTTCTTT. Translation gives CSVGSLNTEAFF.

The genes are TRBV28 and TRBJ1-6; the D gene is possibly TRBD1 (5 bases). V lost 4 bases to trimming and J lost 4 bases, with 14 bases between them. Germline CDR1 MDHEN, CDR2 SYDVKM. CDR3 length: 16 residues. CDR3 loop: CASSSPGSGYNSPLHF. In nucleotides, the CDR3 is TGTGCCAGCAGTTCTCCAGGGTCGGGTTATAATTCACCCCTCCACTTT.

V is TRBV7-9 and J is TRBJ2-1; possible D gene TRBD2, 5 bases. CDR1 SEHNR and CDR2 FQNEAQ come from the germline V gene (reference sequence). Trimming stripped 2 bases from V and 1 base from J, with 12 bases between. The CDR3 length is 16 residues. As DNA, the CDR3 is TGTGCCAGCAGCTTAATGGAACTAGTTTCCTACAATGAGCAGTTCTTC. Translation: CASSLMELVSYNEQFF.

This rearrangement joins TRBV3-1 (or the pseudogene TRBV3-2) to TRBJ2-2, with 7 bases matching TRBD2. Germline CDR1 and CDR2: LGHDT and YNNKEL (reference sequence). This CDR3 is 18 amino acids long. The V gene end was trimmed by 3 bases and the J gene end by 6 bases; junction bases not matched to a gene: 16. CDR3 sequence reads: CASSQGSSGRAGAGELFF. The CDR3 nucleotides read TGTGCCAGCAGCCAGGGCAGTAGTGGGAGGGCCGGCGCCGGGGAGCTGTTTTTT.